The 5 T cell receptor beta chains presented below share a single source sample, sequenced in a study of CD4 T cells in relation to SARS-CoV-2 and coronaviruses. Using immunoSEQ multiplex PCR, the repertoire was profiled, and TCRdb retains in-frame clones only, with some absent. The sample has about 70,000 clones; over 70% are singletons. CD4+ T cells from unexposed donors were obtained before the COVID-19 pandemic (2011-2018). The sample was memory CD4+ T cells from PBMCs. These receptors all come from a human donor in good health.

The chain uses TRBV13 and TRBJ2-1; either TRBD1 or TRBD2 may supply D (5 bases each). Germline CDR1 and CDR2: PRHDT and FYEKMQ (reference sequence). This CDR3 is built from 18 residues. With 2 bases removed from V and 7 bases from J, the gap between germline ends came to 24 bases. This CDR3 is CASSLPPAERTIGNEQFF. DNA of the CDR3: TGTGCCAGCAGCTTACCCCCAGCGGAGAGGACAATTGGGAATGAGCAGTTCTTC.

The chain recombines TRBV7-9 with TRBJ1-2; no clear D. The CDR3 is 13 amino acids. Germline CDR1 SEHNR, CDR2 FQNEAQ (reference sequence). The V end was cut by 1 base, the J end by 4 bases, with 7 bases between. Here the CDR3 reads CASSLEEIYGYTF. The CDR3 DNA follows: TGTGCCAGCAGCTTAGAGGAAATCTATGGCTACACCTTC.

This clone was seen just once. The chain combines TRBV3-1 (or the pseudogene TRBV3-2) with TRBJ1-1, with D uncertain. The V gene lost 4 bases and the J gene lost 2 bases, with 11 bases spanning the gap. Germline assignment: CDR1 LGHDT and CDR2 YNNKEL (reference sequence). The CDR3 sequence is 14 residues long. The CDR3 reads CASSRDGSNTEAFF. DNA for the CDR3: TGTGCCAGCAGCCGGGATGGGAGTAACACTGAAGCTTTCTTT.

This clone was observed a single time. V is TRBV28 and J is TRBJ2-7; D is uncertain. The germline V gene has CDR1 MDHEN and CDR2 SYDVKM. Trimming cost V 9 bases and J 3 bases, with 3 bases left between them. The CDR3 loop spans 9 amino acids. Here the CDR3 reads CARNYEQYF. CDR3 in DNA: TGTGCCAGGAACTACGAGCAGTACTTC.

The chain employs TRBV28 and TRBJ2-7, with 8 bases aligning to TRBD1. Germline loops: CDR1 MDHEN, CDR2 SYDVKM. V gave up 8 bases and J gave up 5 bases; unmatched junction bases: 14. There are 15 residues in the CDR3. The CDR3 bases are TGTGCCAGCGGCCCGGGCAGGGGGCTGGTAGACGAGCAGTACTTC. It codes for CASGPGRGLVDEQYF. Looking up the rest from reference TRBV28 and TRBJ2-7 gives the full variable domain: DVKVTQSSRYLVKRTGEKVFLECVQDMDHENMFWYRQDPGLGLRLIYFSYDVKMKEKGDIPEGYSVSREKKERFSLILESASTNQTSMYLCASGPGRGLVDEQYFGPGTRLTVT.